This T cell receptor (beta chain) was captured in a study of blood T cell repertoires in COVID-19. Profiled with immunoSEQ multiplex PCR; TCRdb holds only in-frame clones, not every one. The sample records around 330,000 clones, roughly 86% being singletons. From germline, CDR1 is SGDLS and CDR2 YYNGEE. This CDR3 contains 13 residues. The ends were cut back, 3 bases at V and 5 bases at J, with 11 bases in the middle. Sequencing was performed on PBMCs or T cells enriched from blood (not recorded which). The chain uses TRBV9 and TRBJ1-1, with D tentatively TRBD1 (5 bases). This clonotype originated in a woman aged 18-35 years who had recovered from COVID-19. The CDR3 here is CASSGPGGTEAFF. DNA of the CDR3: TGTGCCAGCAGCGGCCCCGGGGGGACTGAAGCTTTCTTT.